This record covers a single T cell receptor beta chain. This sample was taken from a study of CD8+CD57+ T cells in acquired aplastic anemia. Study summary: Sorting CD4+ and CD8+ cells gave DNA averaging around 3 ug.

Germline V gene data show CDR1 as SNHLY and CDR2 as FYNNEI. The CDR3 spans 15 residues. V lost 1 base, J lost 0 bases, and 10 bases lay in between. Genomic DNA, the template, was used for profiling of the TCR beta VDJ and CDR3. From the reads, TCRdb called clonotypes with MiXCR, one entry per CDR3 protein. The data hold roughly 180,000 distinct CDR3 sequences, with around half observed a single time. The sequenced sample consisted of sorted CD4+, CD8+, or CD8+CD57+ T cells (not recorded which) from PBMCs. The source of this sequence is a human donor in good health. The chain carries TRBV2 and TRBJ2-7; D perhaps matches TRBD2 (6 bases). In nucleotides, the CDR3 is TGTGCCAGCAGTGAAGGCCGCGGGGTCTCCTACGAGCAGTACTTC. It yields the protein CASSEGRGVSYEQYF.